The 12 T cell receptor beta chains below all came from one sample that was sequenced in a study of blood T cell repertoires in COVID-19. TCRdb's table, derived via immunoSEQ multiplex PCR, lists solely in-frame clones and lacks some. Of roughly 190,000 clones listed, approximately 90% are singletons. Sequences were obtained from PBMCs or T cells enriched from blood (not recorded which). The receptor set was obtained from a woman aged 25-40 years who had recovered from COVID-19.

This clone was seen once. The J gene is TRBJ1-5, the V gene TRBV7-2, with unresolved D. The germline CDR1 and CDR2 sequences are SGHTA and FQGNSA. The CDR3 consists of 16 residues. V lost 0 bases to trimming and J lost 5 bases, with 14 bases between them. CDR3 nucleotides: TGTGCCAGCAGCTTAGCCGGGGTTCGTTCGGATCAGCCCCAGCATTTT. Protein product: CASSLAGVRSDQPQHF. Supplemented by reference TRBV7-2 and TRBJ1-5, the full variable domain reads GAGVSQSPSNKVTEKGKDVELRCDPISGHTALYWYRQSLGQGLEFLIYFQGNSAPDKSGLPSDRFSAERTGGSVSTLTIQRTQQEDSAVYLCASSLAGVRSDQPQHFGDGTRLSIL.

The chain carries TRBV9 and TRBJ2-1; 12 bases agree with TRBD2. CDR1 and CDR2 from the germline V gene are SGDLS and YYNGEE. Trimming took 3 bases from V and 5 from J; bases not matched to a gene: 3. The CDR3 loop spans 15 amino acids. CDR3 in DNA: TGTGCCAGCAGCGGGACTAGCGGGAAGAACAATGAGCAGTTCTTC. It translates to CASSGTSGKNNEQFF.

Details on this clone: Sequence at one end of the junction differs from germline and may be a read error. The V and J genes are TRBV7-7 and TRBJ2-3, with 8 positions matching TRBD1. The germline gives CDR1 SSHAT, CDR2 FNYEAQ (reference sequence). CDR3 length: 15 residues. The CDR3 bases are TGTGCTAGCAGCTTACAGGACAGGGTAACAGATACGCAGTATTTT. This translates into CASSLQDRVTDTQYF.

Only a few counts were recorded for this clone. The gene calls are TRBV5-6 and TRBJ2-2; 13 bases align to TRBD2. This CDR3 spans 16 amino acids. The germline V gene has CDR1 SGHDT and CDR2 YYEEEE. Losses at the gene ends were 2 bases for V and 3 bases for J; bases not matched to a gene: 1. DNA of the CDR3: TGTGCCAGCAGCTTAGGACTAGCGGGAGACACCGGGGAGCTGTTTTTT. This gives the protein CASSLGLAGDTGELFF.

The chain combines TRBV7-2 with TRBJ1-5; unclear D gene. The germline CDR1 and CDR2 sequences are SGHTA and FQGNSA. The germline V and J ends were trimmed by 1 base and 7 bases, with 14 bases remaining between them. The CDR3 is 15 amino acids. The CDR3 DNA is TGTGCCAGCAGCTTAGTATACTCGAAAGAGCAGCCCCAGCATTTT. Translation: CASSLVYSKEQPQHF. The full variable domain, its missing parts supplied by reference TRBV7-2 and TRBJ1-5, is GAGVSQSPSNKVTEKGKDVELRCDPISGHTALYWYRQSLGQGLEFLIYFQGNSAPDKSGLPSDRFSAERTGGSVSTLTIQRTQQEDSAVYLCASSLVYSKEQPQHFGDGTRLSIL.

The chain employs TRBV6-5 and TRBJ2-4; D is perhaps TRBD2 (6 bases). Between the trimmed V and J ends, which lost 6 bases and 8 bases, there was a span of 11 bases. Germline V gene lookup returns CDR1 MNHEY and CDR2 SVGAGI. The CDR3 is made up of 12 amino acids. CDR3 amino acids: CASRDYSDIQYF. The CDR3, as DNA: TGTGCCAGCAGGGACTATTCGGACATTCAGTACTTC.

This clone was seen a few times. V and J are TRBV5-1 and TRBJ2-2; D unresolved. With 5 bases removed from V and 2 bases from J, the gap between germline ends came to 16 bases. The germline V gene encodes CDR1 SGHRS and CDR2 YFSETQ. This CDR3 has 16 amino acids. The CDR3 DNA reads TGCGCCAGCAGTATTGGCCAAAATCCAAACACCGGGGAGCTGTTTTTT. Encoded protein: CASSIGQNPNTGELFF.

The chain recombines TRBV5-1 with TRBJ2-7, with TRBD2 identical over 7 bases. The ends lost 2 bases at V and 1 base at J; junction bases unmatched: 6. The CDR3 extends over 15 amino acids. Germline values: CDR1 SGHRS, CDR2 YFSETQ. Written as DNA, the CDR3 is TGCGCCAGCAGCTTATCCAGCGGGACTTCCTACGAGCAGTACTTC. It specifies CASSLSSGTSYEQYF.

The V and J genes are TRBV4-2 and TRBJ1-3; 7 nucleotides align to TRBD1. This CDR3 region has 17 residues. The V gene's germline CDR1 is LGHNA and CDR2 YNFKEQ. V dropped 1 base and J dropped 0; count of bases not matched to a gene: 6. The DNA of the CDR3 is TGTGCCAGCAGCCAAGTGGGACAGACCTACTCTGGAAACACCATATATTTT. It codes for CASSQVGQTYSGNTIYF.

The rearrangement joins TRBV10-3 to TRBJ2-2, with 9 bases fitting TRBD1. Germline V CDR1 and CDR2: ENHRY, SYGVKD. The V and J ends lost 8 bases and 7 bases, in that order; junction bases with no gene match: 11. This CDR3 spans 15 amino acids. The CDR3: CAISPGQGKIGELFF. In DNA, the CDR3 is TGTGCCATCTCACCGGGACAGGGTAAAATCGGGGAGCTGTTTTTT.

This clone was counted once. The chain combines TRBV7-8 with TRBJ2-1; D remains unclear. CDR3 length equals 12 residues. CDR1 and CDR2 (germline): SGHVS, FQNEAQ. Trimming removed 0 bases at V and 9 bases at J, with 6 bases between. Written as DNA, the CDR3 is TGTGCCAGCAGCTTAGCAGCGCTTGAGCAGTTCTTC. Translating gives CASSLAALEQFF.

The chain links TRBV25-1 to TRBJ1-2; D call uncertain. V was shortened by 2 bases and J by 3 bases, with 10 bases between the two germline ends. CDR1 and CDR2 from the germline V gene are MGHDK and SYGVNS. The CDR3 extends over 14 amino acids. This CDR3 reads CASSEAARYYGYTF. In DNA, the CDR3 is TGTGCCAGCAGTGAAGCGGCCAGATACTATGGCTACACCTTC.